These 28 T cell receptor beta chains were all obtained from the same sample, sequenced in a study of breast tumors, draining lymph nodes, adjacent tissues. Samples came from axillary lymph nodes draining the breast cancer. One entry per CDR3 protein results from TCRdb running MiXCR on the multiplex PCR reads. The sample contains over 150,000 distinct CDR3 sequences, approximately 30% of which appear only once. The sample was axillary lymph node tissue. Source of these receptors: a female donor with breast cancer. Some clones in this sample may be carry-over from other donors' samples.

Turning to this clonotype: This may be a read error, as it is one base from a much larger clone. The genes are TRBV5-6 and TRBJ2-7, with a tentative D call TRBD2 (6 bases). In germline, CDR1 is SGHDT, CDR2 YYEEEE. CDR3 size: 13 residues. CDR3 protein: CASSLGTLGRQHF. The CDR3 region has the DNA TGTGCCAGCAGCTTGGGGACGTTGGGGAGGCAGCACTTC.

This clonotype appeared a few times. Mismatch with germline at one junction end may stem from a read error. The V gene is TRBV19, the J gene TRBJ2-1, with 13 bases aligning to TRBD2. Germline V gene lookup returns CDR1 LNHDA and CDR2 SQIVND (reference sequence). The CDR3 totals 17 residues. CDR3 protein: CASSPGLAGFSYNEQSF. DNA of the CDR3: TGTGCCAGTAGCCCGGGACTAGCGGGATTTAGCTACAATGAGCAGTCCTTC. Based on the CDR3 plus reference TRBV19 and TRBJ2-1, the full variable domain is DGGITQSPKYLFRKEGQNVTLSCEQNLNHDAMYWYRQDPGQGLRLIYYSQIVNDFQKGDIAEGYSVSREKKESFPLTVTSAQKNPTAFYLCASSPGLAGFSYNEQSFGPGTRLTVL.

The V and J genes are TRBV5-6 and TRBJ1-5; D unclear. The germline CDR1 and CDR2 sequences are SGHDT and YYEEEE. The CDR3 covers 13 residues. The V and J ends lost 4 bases and 0 bases respectively, with 5 bases between them. The CDR3 here is CASSHYSNQPQHF. CDR3 DNA: TGTGCCAGCAGCCATTATAGCAATCAGCCCCAGCATTTT.

The J gene is TRBJ2-3, the V gene TRBV6-2 or TRBV6-3; 8 nucleotides align to TRBD1. The CDR3 has 14 amino acids. J lost 3 bases, V lost 5 bases, and 4 bases had no gene match. CDR1 and CDR2 (germline): MNHEY, SVGEGT. CDR3 sequence: CASSPQGATDTQYF. CDR3 DNA sequence: TGTGCCAGCAGTCCCCAGGGGGCTACAGATACGCAGTATTTT.

About this clonotype: Without the conserved terminal phenylalanine or tryptophan, this CDR3 likely stems from a read error. The V call is TRBV11-2, the J call TRBJ2-1; 8 bases fit TRBD2. CDR3 size: 16 residues. CDR1 is SGHAT and CDR2 is FQNNGV in the germline V gene. V lost 5 bases to trimming and J lost 8 bases; unmatched junction nucleotides: 14. Here the CDR3 DNA reads TGTGCCAGCAGCCAAGAGGGGACTAGAGAAGCCCATGAGCAGTTCTTG. The encoded protein is CASSQEGTREAHEQFL.

Ten or more counts support this clonotype. The gene calls are TRBV7-9 and TRBJ1-4, with no clear D. Germline loops: CDR1 SEHNR, CDR2 FQNEAQ (reference sequence). V shed 5 bases and J shed 7 bases, with 14 bases lying between them. There are 14 residues in the CDR3. The CDR3 DNA reads TGTGCCAGCAGCCGGGATAAAGGCGCTGAAAAACTGTTTTTT. It encodes CASSRDKGAEKLFF.

With respect to this clonotype: One base away lies a much larger clone, so this may be a sequencing read error. The genes are TRBV14 and TRBJ2-5; 7 bases map to TRBD2. Germline lookup yields CDR1 SGHDN and CDR2 FVKESK. The CDR3 sequence is 17 residues long. For the CDR3, the DNA is TGTGCCAGCAGCCACGGACGGCTAGCGGCAAAACAAGCGACCCAGTACTTC. Its translation is CASSHGRLAAKQATQYF.

The rearrangement links TRBV9 to TRBJ2-2; a possible D gene is TRBD2 (6 bases). The CDR3 sequence is 15 residues long. Germline values: CDR1 SGDLS, CDR2 YYNGEE. V gave up 0 bases and J gave up 4 bases, with 10 bases separating them. The CDR3 region is CASSVGSGFTGELFF. The CDR3 DNA follows: TGTGCCAGCAGCGTAGGGAGCGGGTTCACCGGGGAGCTGTTTTTT.

This clonotype was observed a handful of times. The rearrangement joins TRBV7-8 to TRBJ1-2, with D possibly TRBD1 on 5 matching bases. CDR1 SGHVS and CDR2 FQNEAQ come from the germline V gene. V shed 1 base and J shed 0 bases, with 12 bases lying between them. The CDR3 has 16 residues. CDR3 sequence reads: CASSLGGGGPNYGYTF. The CDR3 DNA is TGTGCCAGCAGCTTAGGGGGGGGGGGACCTAACTATGGCTACACCTTC.

There are many counts of this clonotype. CDR3 sequence reads: CSAKGPQTDTQYF. As DNA, the CDR3 is TGCAGTGCTAAGGGGCCCCAGACAGATACGCAGTATTTT. V is TRBV20-1 and J is TRBJ2-3; a possible D gene is TRBD1 (5 bases). Per the germline V gene, CDR1 is DFQATT and CDR2 is SNEGSKA (reference sequence). The CDR3 consists of 13 residues. V gave up 4 bases and J gave up 3 bases, with 11 bases separating them.

This clonotype was seen ten or more times. This chain joins TRBV7-2 and TRBJ2-3; no clear D. In germline, CDR1 is SGHTA, CDR2 FQGNSA. The CDR3 extends over 14 amino acids. Trimming removed 3 bases from V and 5 bases from J, with 12 bases in between. Here the CDR3 DNA reads TGTGCCAGCAGCTTTGTGACTTCTGGAGATACGCAGTATTTT. Residues: CASSFVTSGDTQYF.

This chain uses TRBV20-1 with TRBJ1-6; D ambiguous. The ends were cut back, 2 bases at V and 10 bases at J, with 0 bases in the middle. There are 9 residues in the CDR3. The germline V gene has CDR1 DFQATT and CDR2 SNEGSKA (reference sequence). CDR3 in amino acids: CSARSPLHF. The CDR3 nucleotides read TGCAGTGCTAGATCACCCCTCCACTTT.

For this clonotype: A read error is possible here, since a much larger clone lies one base away. The chain carries TRBV6-5 and TRBJ1-2; 7 bases are shared with TRBD1. This CDR3 is 13 amino acids long. In germline, CDR1 is MNHEY, CDR2 SVGAGI. Here the CDR3 DNA reads TGTGCCGGCAGCACAGGGGATTCCTATGGCTACACCTTC. This gives the protein CAGSTGDSYGYTF.

This clonotype occurred many times. The chain joins TRBV19 to TRBJ2-3; tentatively, D is TRBD2 (5 bases). V was cut by 6 bases and J by 0 bases, with 10 bases left in between. The CDR3 has 14 residues. The germline V gene has CDR1 LNHDA and CDR2 SQIVND (reference sequence). The CDR3 spells CASRQRTSTDTQYF. In DNA form, the CDR3 reads TGTGCCAGTAGGCAGCGGACTAGCACAGATACGCAGTATTTT.

The chain couples TRBV27 to TRBJ1-6; a possible D gene is TRBD1 (5 bases). Trimming removed 7 bases at V and 8 bases at J, with 18 bases between. Germline V lookup: CDR1 MNHEY, CDR2 SMNVEV (reference sequence). The CDR3 is 15 amino acids. This chain's CDR3 is CASTPIYTGDSPLHF. The DNA of the CDR3 is TGTGCCAGCACCCCGATTTACACGGGGGATTCACCCCTCCACTTT.

This clonotype was counted at least ten times. This chain uses TRBV2 with TRBJ2-5; the match to TRBD1 covers 8 bases. Germline assignment: CDR1 SNHLY and CDR2 FYNNEI. V trimming: 6 bases; J trimming: 4 bases; junction bases outside the gene matches: 13. The CDR3 has 16 residues. In DNA, the CDR3 is TGTGCCAGCAGGGAGACAGGGGACTTTTTATTAGAGACCCAGTACTTC. Residues: CASRETGDFLLETQYF.

Only one count was recorded for this clonotype. V usage is TRBV4-2 and J usage is TRBJ1-2, with 9 bases fitting TRBD1. The V gene end was trimmed by 0 bases and the J gene end by 3 bases; junction bases not matched to a gene: 11. Germline V lookup: CDR1 LGHNA, CDR2 YNFKEQ. This CDR3 region has 18 residues. Here the CDR3 reads CASSQEWRGQGPYYGYTF. The CDR3 DNA follows: TGTGCCAGCAGCCAAGAATGGAGGGGACAGGGCCCCTACTATGGCTACACCTTC.

This clonotype was detected ten times or more. The chain uses TRBV29-1 and TRBJ2-1; tentatively, D is TRBD1 (5 bases). The CDR3 contains 10 residues. The germline V gene encodes CDR1 SQVTM and CDR2 ANQGSEA. V dropped 4 bases and J dropped 13 bases, with 11 bases sitting between them. Written as DNA, the CDR3 is TGCAGCGTTGTCATCAGGGCACAGTTCTTC. Translating gives CSVVIRAQFF.

This clonotype was picked up many times. The chain's CDR3 is CASSLGLGSPYTF. CDR3 DNA sequence: TGTGCCAGCAGCTTAGGCCTGGGGTCCCCCTACACCTTC. The chain recombines TRBV7-6 with TRBJ1-2; D gene unclear. The germline CDR1 and CDR2 sequences are SGHVS and FNYEAQ. V dropped 1 base and J dropped 10 bases, with 13 bases sitting between them. The CDR3 has 13 residues.

In this sample, this clonotype turned up many times. The chain has TRBV12-3 or TRBV12-4 and TRBJ2-7, with D unresolved. The CDR3 length is 12 residues. Trimming removed 4 bases at V and 4 bases at J, with 8 bases between. CDR3 DNA sequence: TGTGCCAGCAGTTATCAGGTTTACGAGCAGTACTTC. It yields the protein CASSYQVYEQYF.

The sample holds one count of this clonotype. This may be a read error, as it is one base from a much larger clone. This sequence joins TRBV6-5 and TRBJ2-7; 8 bases agree with TRBD1. This CDR3 is 14 amino acids long. The V gene's germline CDR1 is MNHEY and CDR2 SVGAGI. The CDR3, as DNA: TGTGCCAACAGTGCGACGACAGGGGCCTACGAGCAGTACTTC. Translation: CANSATTGAYEQYF.

This clonotype was recorded at least ten times. The chain employs TRBV27 and TRBJ2-5; D gene unclear. With 7 bases removed from V and 3 bases from J, the gap between germline ends came to 9 bases. Germline V lookup: CDR1 MNHEY, CDR2 SMNVEV (reference sequence). The CDR3 sequence is 12 residues long. CDR3: CASTEPKETQYF. As DNA, the CDR3 is TGTGCCAGCACCGAGCCCAAAGAGACCCAGTACTTC.

This clonotype was seen only a few times. The V call is TRBV12-3 or TRBV12-4, the J call TRBJ1-1; D not certain. The germline V and J ends were trimmed by 2 bases and 1 base, with 5 bases remaining between them. The CDR3 loop spans 13 amino acids. This chain's CDR3 is CASSLRGNTEAFF. DNA for the CDR3: TGTGCCAGCAGTTTACGTGGGAACACTGAAGCTTTCTTT.

The chain joins TRBV7-2 to TRBJ1-2; TRBD1 is a possible D gene (6 bases). This CDR3 is 12 amino acids long. From germline, CDR1 is SGHTA and CDR2 FQGNSA. V was cut by 7 bases and J by 4 bases, with 10 bases left in between. CDR3 sequence: CASNLDSYGYTF. CDR3 DNA sequence: TGTGCCAGCAACTTGGACAGCTATGGCTACACCTTC.

This clonotype was seen many times. At one boundary the junction diverges from the germline segment, which might be a read error. For the CDR3, the DNA is TGTGCCAGCAGCATAGGCCGGGAGGTCTATGGCTACACCTTC. Translation: CASSIGREVYGYTF. The chain is built from TRBV13 and TRBJ1-2; D remains ambiguous. CDR3 size: 14 residues. CDR1 is PRHDT, CDR2 FYEKMQ, per germline (reference sequence).

The rearrangement joins TRBV5-4 to TRBJ2-1; 14 bases fit TRBD2. The CDR3 loop spans 18 amino acids. Germline trimming cut 2 bases from V and 6 bases from J; bases unmatched to any gene: 10. Per the germline V gene, CDR1 is SGHNT and CDR2 is YYREEE (reference sequence). This chain's CDR3 is CASSLLPGLAGEGNEQFF. The CDR3 DNA follows: TGTGCCAGCAGCTTATTACCGGGACTAGCGGGAGAGGGCAATGAGCAGTTCTTC.

The chain carries TRBV2 and TRBJ1-2; possibly TRBD1 for D (5 bases). Trimming shortened V by 6 bases and J by 3 bases, and 11 bases separated the two germline ends. CDR1 is SNHLY and CDR2 is FYNNEI in the germline V gene. This CDR3 region has 13 residues. The CDR3 DNA follows: TGTGCCAGCAGCACCAGGGTTGACTATGGCTACACCTTC. Amino acid sequence: CASSTRVDYGYTF. The variable domain in full, with the rest retrieved from reference TRBV2 and TRBJ1-2, is EPEVTQTPSHQVTQMGQEVILRCVPISNHLYFYWYRQILGQKVEFLVSFYNNEISEKSEIFDDQFSVERPDGSNFTLKIRSTKLEDSAMYFCASSTRVDYGYTFGSGTRLTVV.

In this sample, this clonotype turned up many times. The V and J genes are TRBV20-1 and TRBJ1-5; unclear D gene. Trimming cost V 2 bases and J 4 bases, with 12 bases left between them. The CDR3 sequence is 14 residues long. The V gene's germline CDR1 is DFQATT and CDR2 SNEGSKA (reference sequence). This CDR3 reads CSARPRIGNQPQHF. The CDR3 DNA follows: TGCAGTGCTAGACCCCGAATTGGGAATCAGCCCCAGCATTTT.